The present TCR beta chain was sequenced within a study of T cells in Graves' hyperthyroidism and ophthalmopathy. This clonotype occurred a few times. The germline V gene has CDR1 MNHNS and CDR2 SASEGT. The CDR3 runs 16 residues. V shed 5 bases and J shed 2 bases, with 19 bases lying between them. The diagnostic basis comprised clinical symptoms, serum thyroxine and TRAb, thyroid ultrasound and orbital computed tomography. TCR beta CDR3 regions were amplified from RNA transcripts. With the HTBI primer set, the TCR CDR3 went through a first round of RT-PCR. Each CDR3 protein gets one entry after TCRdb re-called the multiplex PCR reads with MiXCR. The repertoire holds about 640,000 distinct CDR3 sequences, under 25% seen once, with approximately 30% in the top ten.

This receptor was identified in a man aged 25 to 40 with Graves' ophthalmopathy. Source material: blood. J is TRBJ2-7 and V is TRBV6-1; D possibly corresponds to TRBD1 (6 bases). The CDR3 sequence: CASSRPDRLSTYEQYF. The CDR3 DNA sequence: TGTGCCAGCAGTCGCCCAGACAGGCTTTCGACCTACGAGCAGTACTTC.